A selection of T cell receptor beta chains follows, all from one sample in a study of OX40 agonist ivuxolimab in advanced cancers. Only in-frame clones appear in the TCRdb table, and some are missing; sequencing was by immunoSEQ multiplex PCR. The table lists 82,000 or so clones, more than 70% of them singletons. The sequencing here drew on CD4+ or CD8+ T cells sorted from blood, taken in a trial of the OX40 agonist ivuxolimab. Receptors were obtained from an adult with an advanced solid tumor such as melanoma, head and neck, liver or kidney cancer. Both conserved end residues are part of each CDR3. Each record gives: D gene, J gene, clone size, V gene, CDR3 protein, CDR3 DNA. The D gene is left open where the match is weak. The size field is filled for only some rows; it gives once, few, many or a size class.

. TRBJ1-1 . TRBV6-1 CASSYTEAFF TGTGCCAGCAGTTACACTGAAGCTTTCTTT
. TRBJ2-2 . TRBV19 CASRKGAGRDTGELFF TGTGCCAGCCGCAAAGGGGCGGGCCGGGACACCGGGGAGCTGTTTTTT
. TRBJ1-2 . TRBV28 CASRPPANGYGYTF TGTGCCAGCAGACCCCCGGCGAATGGCTATGGCTACACCTTC
TRBD2 TRBJ2-3 . TRBV19 CASTGGEGGHPSTDTQYF TGTGCCAGTACCGGAGGGGAGGGCGGCCACCCTAGCACAGATACGCAGTATTTT
TRBD1 TRBJ2-2 . TRBV2 CASSTTTGEFTGELFF TGTGCCAGCAGTACCACGACAGGGGAGTTCACCGGGGAGCTGTTTTTT
. TRBJ2-5 . TRBV7-6 CASSLPMGTQYF TGTGCCAGCAGCTTACCTATGGGGACCCAGTACTTC
TRBD2 TRBJ2-3 . TRBV7-3 CASSLGSSGTDTQYF TGTGCCAGCAGCTTAGGGTCTAGCGGTACAGATACGCAGTATTTT
. TRBJ1-2 . TRBV27 CASSPDRGPYGYTF TGTGCCAGCAGCCCGGACCGGGGGCCATATGGCTACACCTTC
TRBD1 TRBJ1-4 . TRBV10-3 CAIRQGRGEKLFF TGTGCCATCCGACAGGGTAGGGGGGAAAAACTGTTTTTT
TRBD2 TRBJ2-7 . TRBV14 CASSQGRDAGRYEQYF TGTGCCAGCAGCCAAGGTCGGGATGCCGGGAGGTACGAGCAGTACTTC
. TRBJ1-1 . TRBV29-1 CSVGIKGGEAFF TGCAGCGTTGGCATCAAGGGCGGTGAAGCTTTCTTT
TRBD1 TRBJ2-7 . TRBV30 CAWGGRQGVGAEQYF TGTGCCTGGGGCGGTAGACAGGGGGTAGGGGCCGAGCAGTACTTC
. TRBJ1-6 . TRBV7-2 CASSRVAGQIIGSPLHF TGTGCCAGCAGCCGAGTGGCAGGACAGATAATAGGTTCACCCCTCCACTTT
. TRBJ2-7 . TRBV9 CASSPRGLGQTYEQYF TGTGCCAGCAGCCCTAGGGGTCTAGGTCAAACCTACGAGCAGTACTTC
TRBD2 TRBJ2-1 . TRBV5-5 CASSLAVGARGAFYNEQFF TGTGCCAGCAGCTTGGCGGTCGGTGCGCGGGGGGCCTTCTACAATGAGCAGTTCTTC
. TRBJ2-5 once TRBV5-1 CASSLEDPGETQYF TGCGCCAGCAGCCTAGAAGATCCGGGAGAGACCCAGTACTTC
. TRBJ1-1 . TRBV7-2 CASSPVPPITGAFF TGTGCCAGCAGCCCCGTCCCGCCAATCACCGGGGCTTTCTTT
TRBD1 TRBJ2-3 . TRBV2 CASSRQGSTDTQYF TGTGCCAGCAGTAGACAGGGGAGCACAGATACGCAGTATTTT
TRBD2 TRBJ2-3 . TRBV11-1 CASTRGGAPATDTQYF TGTGCCAGCACCCGGGGGGGTGCACCGGCAACAGATACGCAGTATTTT
TRBD1 TRBJ1-3 few TRBV18 CASSPRQGEGNTIYF TGTGCCAGCTCACCCCGACAGGGTGAGGGAAACACCATATATTTT
. TRBJ1-6 . TRBV30 CAWSTGFNSPLHF TGTGCCTGGAGCACGGGGTTTAATTCACCCCTCCACTTT
TRBD2 TRBJ2-1 once TRBV7-9 CASSFETSVNEQFF TGTGCCAGCAGCTTCGAAACTAGCGTCAATGAGCAGTTCTTC
TRBD1 TRBJ1-2 . TRBV27 CASSQSTGGSGYTF TGTGCCAGCAGTCAGTCGACAGGGGGTAGCGGCTACACCTTC
TRBD1 TRBJ1-1 once TRBV27 CASSSDREASAFF TGTGCCAGCAGTTCTGACAGGGAAGCGTCAGCTTTCTTT
. TRBJ1-1 once TRBV7-8 CASSFGHQNTEAFF TGTGCCAGCAGCTTCGGACACCAGAACACTGAAGCTTTCTTT
. TRBJ1-1 . TRBV27 CASSTRGAKNTEAFF TGTGCCAGCAGTACGAGGGGGGCGAAGAACACTGAAGCTTTCTTT
. TRBJ1-1 . TRBV28 CASSWGRAEAFF TGTGCCAGCAGTTGGGGTCGGGCTGAAGCTTTCTTT
TRBD2 TRBJ2-1 few TRBV5-8 CASSAGTSSYNEQFF TGTGCCAGCAGCGCCGGGACTAGCTCCTACAATGAGCAGTTCTTC
. TRBJ1-5 . TRBV4-1 CASSQTALVNQPQHF TGCGCCAGCAGCCAAACTGCGTTGGTTAACCAGCCCCAGCATTTT
. TRBJ2-7 once TRBV28 CASRQGISYEQYF TGTGCCAGCAGACAGGGTATCTCCTACGAGCAGTACTTC
. TRBJ1-5 few TRBV27 CASSLMGDQPQHF TGTGCCAGCAGTTTGATGGGGGATCAGCCCCAGCATTTT
. TRBJ1-3 . TRBV28 CASREDRFSGNTIYF TGTGCCAGCAGGGAGGACCGGTTCTCTGGAAACACCATATATTTT
TRBD1 TRBJ1-4 . TRBV19 CASSPRTGGEKLFF TGTGCCAGTAGTCCGCGGACAGGGGGTGAAAAACTGTTTTTT
. TRBJ2-7 . TRBV29-1 CSVAWDDISAGDF TGCAGCGTTGCCTGGGACGACATAAGCGCTGGGGACTTC
TRBD2 TRBJ2-4 . TRBV7-2 CASSLAGGILAKNIQYF TGTGCCAGCAGCTTAGCGGGAGGGATCCTAGCCAAAAACATTCAGTACTTC
. TRBJ1-4 . TRBV6-1 CASRRQVEKLFF TGTGCCAGCAGAAGACAGGTCGAAAAACTGTTTTTT
. TRBJ1-3 . TRBV21-1 CASSPHGGKAGNTIYF TGTGCCAGCAGCCCTCATGGGGGCAAGGCTGGAAACACCATATATTTT
. TRBJ2-3 . TRBV27 CASSLWGVSTDTQYF TGTGCCAGCAGTTTATGGGGCGTGAGCACAGATACGCAGTATTTT
. TRBJ1-1 . TRBV5-1 CASSLGGGPRTEAFF TGCGCCAGCAGCTTGGGTGGGGGGCCGCGCACTGAAGCTTTCTTT
. TRBJ1-2 . TRBV29-1 CSVDGSTYGYTF TGCAGCGTTGACGGCAGCACATATGGCTACACCTTC